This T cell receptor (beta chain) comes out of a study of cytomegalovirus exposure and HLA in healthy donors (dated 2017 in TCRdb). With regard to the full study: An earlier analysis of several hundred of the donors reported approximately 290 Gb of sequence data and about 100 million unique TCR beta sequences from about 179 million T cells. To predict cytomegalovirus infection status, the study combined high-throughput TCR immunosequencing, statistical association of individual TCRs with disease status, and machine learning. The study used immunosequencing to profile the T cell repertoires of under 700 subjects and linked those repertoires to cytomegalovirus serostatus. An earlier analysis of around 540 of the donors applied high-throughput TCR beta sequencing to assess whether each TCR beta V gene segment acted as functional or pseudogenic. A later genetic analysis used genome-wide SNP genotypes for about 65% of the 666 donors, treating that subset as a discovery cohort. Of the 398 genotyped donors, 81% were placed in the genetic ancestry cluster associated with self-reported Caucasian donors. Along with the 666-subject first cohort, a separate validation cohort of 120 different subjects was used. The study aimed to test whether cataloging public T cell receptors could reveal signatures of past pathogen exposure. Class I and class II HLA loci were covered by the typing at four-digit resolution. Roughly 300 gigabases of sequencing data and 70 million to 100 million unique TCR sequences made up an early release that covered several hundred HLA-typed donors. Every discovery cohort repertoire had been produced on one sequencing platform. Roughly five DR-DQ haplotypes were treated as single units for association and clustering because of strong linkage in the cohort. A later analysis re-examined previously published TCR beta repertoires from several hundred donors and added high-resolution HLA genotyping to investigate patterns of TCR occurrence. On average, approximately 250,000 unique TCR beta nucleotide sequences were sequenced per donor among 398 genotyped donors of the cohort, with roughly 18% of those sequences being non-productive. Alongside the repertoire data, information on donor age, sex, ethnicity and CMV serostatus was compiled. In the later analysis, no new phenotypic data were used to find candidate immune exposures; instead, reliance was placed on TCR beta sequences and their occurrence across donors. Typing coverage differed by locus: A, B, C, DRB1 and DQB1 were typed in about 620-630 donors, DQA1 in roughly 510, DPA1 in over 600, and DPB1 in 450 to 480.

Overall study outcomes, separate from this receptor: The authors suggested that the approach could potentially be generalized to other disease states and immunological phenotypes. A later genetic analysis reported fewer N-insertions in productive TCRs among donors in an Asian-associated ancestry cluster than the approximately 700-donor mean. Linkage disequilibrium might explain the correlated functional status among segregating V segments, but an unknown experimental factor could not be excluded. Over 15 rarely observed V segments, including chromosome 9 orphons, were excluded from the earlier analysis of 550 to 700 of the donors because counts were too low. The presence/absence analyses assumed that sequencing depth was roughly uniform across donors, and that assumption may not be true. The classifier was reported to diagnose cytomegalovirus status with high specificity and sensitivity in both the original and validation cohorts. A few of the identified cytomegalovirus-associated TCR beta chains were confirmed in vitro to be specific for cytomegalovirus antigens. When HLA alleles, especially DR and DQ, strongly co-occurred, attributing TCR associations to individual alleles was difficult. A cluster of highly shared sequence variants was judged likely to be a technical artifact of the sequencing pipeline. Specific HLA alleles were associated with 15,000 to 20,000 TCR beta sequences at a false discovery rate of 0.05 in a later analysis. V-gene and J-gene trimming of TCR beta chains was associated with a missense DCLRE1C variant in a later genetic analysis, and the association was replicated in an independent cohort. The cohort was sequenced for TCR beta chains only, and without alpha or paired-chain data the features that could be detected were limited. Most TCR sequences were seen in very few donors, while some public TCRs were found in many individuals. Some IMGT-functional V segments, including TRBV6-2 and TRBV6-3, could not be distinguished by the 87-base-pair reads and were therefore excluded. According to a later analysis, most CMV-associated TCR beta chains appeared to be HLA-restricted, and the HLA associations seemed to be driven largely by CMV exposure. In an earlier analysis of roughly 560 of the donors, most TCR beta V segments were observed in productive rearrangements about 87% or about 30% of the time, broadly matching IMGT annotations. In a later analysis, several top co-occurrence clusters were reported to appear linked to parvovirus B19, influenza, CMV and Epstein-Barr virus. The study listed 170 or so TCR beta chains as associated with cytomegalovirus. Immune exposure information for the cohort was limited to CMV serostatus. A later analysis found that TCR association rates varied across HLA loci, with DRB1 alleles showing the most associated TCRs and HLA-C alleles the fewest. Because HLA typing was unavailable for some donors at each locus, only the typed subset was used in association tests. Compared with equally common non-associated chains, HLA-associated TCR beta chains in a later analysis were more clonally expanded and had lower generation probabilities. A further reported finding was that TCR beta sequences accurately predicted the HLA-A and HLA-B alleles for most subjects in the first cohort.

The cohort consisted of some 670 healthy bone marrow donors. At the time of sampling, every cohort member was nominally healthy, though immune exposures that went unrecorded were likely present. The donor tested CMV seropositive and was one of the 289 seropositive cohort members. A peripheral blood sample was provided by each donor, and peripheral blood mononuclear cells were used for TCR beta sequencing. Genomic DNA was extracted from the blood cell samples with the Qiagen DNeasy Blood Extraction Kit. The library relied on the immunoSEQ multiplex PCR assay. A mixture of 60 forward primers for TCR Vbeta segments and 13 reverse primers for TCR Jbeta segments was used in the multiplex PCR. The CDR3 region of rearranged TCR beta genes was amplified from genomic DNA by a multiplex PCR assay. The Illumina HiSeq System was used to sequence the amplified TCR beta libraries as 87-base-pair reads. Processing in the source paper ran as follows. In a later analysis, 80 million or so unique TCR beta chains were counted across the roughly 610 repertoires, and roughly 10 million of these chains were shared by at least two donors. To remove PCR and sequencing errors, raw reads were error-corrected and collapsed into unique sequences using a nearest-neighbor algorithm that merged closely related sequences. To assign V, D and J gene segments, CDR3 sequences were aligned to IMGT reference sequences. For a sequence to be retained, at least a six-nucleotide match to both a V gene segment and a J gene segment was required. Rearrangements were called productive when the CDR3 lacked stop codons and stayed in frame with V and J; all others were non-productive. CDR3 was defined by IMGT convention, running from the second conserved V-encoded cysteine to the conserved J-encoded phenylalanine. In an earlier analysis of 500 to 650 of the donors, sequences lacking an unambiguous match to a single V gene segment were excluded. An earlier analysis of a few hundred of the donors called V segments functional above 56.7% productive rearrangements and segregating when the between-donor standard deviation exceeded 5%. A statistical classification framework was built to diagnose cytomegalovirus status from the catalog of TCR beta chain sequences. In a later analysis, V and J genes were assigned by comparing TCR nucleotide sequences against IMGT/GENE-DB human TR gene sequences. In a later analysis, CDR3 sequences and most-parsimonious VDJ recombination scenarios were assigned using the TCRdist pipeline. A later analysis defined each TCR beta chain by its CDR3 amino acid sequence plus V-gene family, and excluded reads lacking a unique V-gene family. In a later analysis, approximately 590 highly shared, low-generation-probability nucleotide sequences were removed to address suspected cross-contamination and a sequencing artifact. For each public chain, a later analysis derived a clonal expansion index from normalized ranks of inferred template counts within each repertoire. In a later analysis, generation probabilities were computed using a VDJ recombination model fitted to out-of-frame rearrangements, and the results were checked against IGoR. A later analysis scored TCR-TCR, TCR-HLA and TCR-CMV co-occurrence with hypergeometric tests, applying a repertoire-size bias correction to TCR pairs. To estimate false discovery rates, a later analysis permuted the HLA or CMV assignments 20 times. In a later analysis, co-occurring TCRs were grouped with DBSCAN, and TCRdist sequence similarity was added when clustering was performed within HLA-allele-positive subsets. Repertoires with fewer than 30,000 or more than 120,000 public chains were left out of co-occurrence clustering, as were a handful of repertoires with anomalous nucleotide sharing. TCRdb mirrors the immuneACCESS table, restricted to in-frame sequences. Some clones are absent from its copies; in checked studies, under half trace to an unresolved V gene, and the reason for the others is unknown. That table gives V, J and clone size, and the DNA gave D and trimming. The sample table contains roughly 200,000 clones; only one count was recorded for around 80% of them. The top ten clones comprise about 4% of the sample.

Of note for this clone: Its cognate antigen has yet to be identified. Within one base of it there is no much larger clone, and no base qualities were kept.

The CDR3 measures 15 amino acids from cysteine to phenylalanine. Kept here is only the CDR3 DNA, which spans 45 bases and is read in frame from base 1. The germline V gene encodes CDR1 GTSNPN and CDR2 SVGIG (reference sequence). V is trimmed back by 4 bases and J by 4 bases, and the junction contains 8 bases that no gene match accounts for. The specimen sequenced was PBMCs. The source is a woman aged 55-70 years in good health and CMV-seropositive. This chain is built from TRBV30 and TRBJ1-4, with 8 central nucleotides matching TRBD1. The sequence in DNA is TGTGCCTGGACCGACAGGGGCCCTCATAATGAAAAACTGTTTTTT. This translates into CAWTDRGPHNEKLFF.